This entry lists 28 T cell receptor beta chains sequenced from one sample in a study of beta chain features in type 1 diabetes. General study findings and limits: Moderately but significantly shorter TCRB CDR3s were found in Type 1 diabetes patients in all four CD4+ subsets.

Reverse transcribing all isolated RNA meant expressed TCRB transcripts were sequenced. Sequencing used immunoSEQ multiplex PCR; TCRdb keeps in-frame clones, though not all of them. This table holds hundreds of thousands of clones, roughly 13% found once. These receptors have no known antigen. The specimen sequenced was naive CD4+ T cells from blood. Source of these receptors: a man younger than 35 with type 1 diabetes.

This chain connects TRBV4-3 to TRBJ1-1; unclear D gene. The CDR3 sequence is 16 residues long. V shed 0 bases and J shed 0 bases, with 11 bases lying between them. Per the germline V gene, CDR1 is LGHNA and CDR2 is YSLEER. CDR3 loop: CASSQDEGAMNTEAFF. CDR3 nucleotide sequence: TGCGCCAGCAGCCAAGATGAAGGAGCCATGAACACTGAAGCTTTCTTT.

A remark on this clone: Other nucleotide sequences in the sample specify the same CDR3. J is TRBJ2-1 and V is TRBV7-2, with D uncertain. Germline assignment: CDR1 SGHTA and CDR2 FQGNSA. The CDR3 is 12 residues long. V was shortened by 2 bases and J by 4 bases, with 3 bases between the two germline ends. CDR3 loop: CASSLSYNEQFF. For the CDR3, the DNA is TGTGCCAGCAGCTTATCTTACAATGAGCAGTTCTTC.

The chain combines TRBV21-1 with TRBJ1-1; the table's D gene call, TRBD1, was not cross checked with the DNA. TRBV21-1 is a known pseudogene. The CDR3 runs 15 residues. CDR3: CASSKETPRNTEAFF. DNA for the CDR3: TGTGCCAGCAGCAAAGAGACACCCAGGAACACTGAAGCTTTCTTT.

The chain is built from TRBV7-3 and TRBJ2-2, with D maybe TRBD2 (5 bases). Germline CDR1 is SGHTA and CDR2 is FQGTGA. Trimming removed 6 bases from V and 0 bases from J, with 11 bases in between. The CDR3 runs 15 residues. CDR3 DNA sequence: TGTGCCAGCAGTCCAAGCGGTTCGAACACCGGGGAGCTGTTTTTT. Protein product: CASSPSGSNTGELFF.

In nucleotides, the CDR3 is TGTGCCAGCAGCACAGGGGGAGGGACTGAAGCTTTCTTT. As protein: CASSTGGGTEAFF. The chain has TRBV5-4 and TRBJ1-1; TRBD1 agrees at 8 bases. The CDR3 sequence is 13 residues long. Germline lookup yields CDR1 SGHNT and CDR2 YYREEE (reference sequence). V shed 4 bases, J shed 5 bases, and the junction held 4 bases outside the gene matches.

The sample holds a few counts of this clone. V usage is TRBV5-1 and J usage is TRBJ2-7; 11 nucleotides align to TRBD1. This CDR3 has 14 residues. CDR1 SGHRS and CDR2 YFSETQ come from the germline V gene. V shed 5 bases, J shed 6 bases, and the junction held 7 bases outside the gene matches. The CDR3 DNA is TGCGCCAGCAGGATGGGGACAGGGGGGGCCGAGCAGTACTTC. Translation gives CASRMGTGGAEQYF.

This clone was seen a few times. The chain employs TRBV2 and TRBJ2-3; a possible D gene is TRBD2 (5 bases). Trimming took 7 bases from V and 8 from J, leaving 10 bases between them. Germline values: CDR1 SNHLY, CDR2 FYNNEI. The CDR3 is 11 amino acids. In DNA, the CDR3 is TGTGCCAGCACCCCAGAGGGTACGCAGTATTTT. The encoded protein is CASTPEGTQYF.

There are a few counts of this clone. The CDR3 nucleotides are TGTGCCAGCAGCGTAGAGCCGCGGGGGGCCTACAATGAGCAGTTCTTC. This translates into CASSVEPRGAYNEQFF. This chain links TRBV9 with TRBJ2-1, with 8 bases fitting TRBD2. This CDR3 is built from 16 residues. V lost 0 bases and J lost 2; bases outside the gene matches: 4. Germline CDR1 is SGDLS and CDR2 is YYNGEE. Full variable domain (remainder filled in from reference TRBV9 and TRBJ2-1): DSGVTQTPKHLITATGQRVTLRCSPRSGDLSVYWYQQSLDQGLQFLIQYYNGEERAKGNILERFSAQQFPDLHSELNLSSLELGDSALYFCASSVEPRGAYNEQFFGPGTRLTVL.

A few counts support this clone. The chain is built from TRBV30 and TRBJ1-6; 8 bases align to TRBD1. After removal of 2 bases from V and 10 bases from J, the junction contained 13 bases not matched to a gene. Germline V gene sequence: CDR1 GTSNPN, CDR2 SVGIG (reference sequence). The CDR3 is 16 amino acids. The CDR3 protein is CAWSPRGQASGSPLHF. CDR3 DNA sequence: TGTGCCTGGAGTCCCCGGGGACAGGCTTCTGGGTCACCCCTCCACTTT.

The sample holds a few counts of this clone. This sequence joins TRBV30 and TRBJ2-1, with unresolved D. This CDR3 has 14 amino acids. Per germline, CDR1 GTSNPN and CDR2 SVGIG (reference sequence). V was shortened by 0 bases and J by 9 bases, with 15 bases between the two germline ends. CDR3 coding DNA: TGTGCCTGGAGTGTATTCCGGTCCGGAAGTGAGCAGTTCTTC. It codes for CAWSVFRSGSEQFF. The full variable domain, completed using reference TRBV30 and TRBJ2-1, is SQTIHQWPATLVQPVGSPLSLECTVEGTSNPNLYWYRQAAGRGLQLLFYSVGIGQISSEVPQNLSASRPQDRQFILSSKKLLLSDSGFYLCAWSVFRSGSEQFFGPGTRLTVL.

This clone was detected only a few times. The V and J genes are TRBV21-1 and TRBJ2-3. TRBV21-1 is reported as a pseudogene. The CDR3 has 11 amino acids. This CDR3 is CASSETDTQYF. CDR3 DNA: TGTGCCAGCAGTGAAACAGATACGCAGTATTTT.

This clone has a handful of counts. The V gene is TRBV5-1, the J gene TRBJ2-5; TRBD2 matches at 7 bases. Trimming at V came to 4 bases and at J to 3 bases, leaving 6 bases not matched to a gene. The V gene's germline CDR1 is SGHRS and CDR2 YFSETQ. The length of the CDR3 is 14 residues. DNA for the CDR3: TGCGCCAGCAGCCTAGCGGCTCTGGAAGAGACCCAGTACTTC. It encodes CASSLAALEETQYF. The complete variable domain, with remaining parts taken from reference TRBV5-1 and TRBJ2-5, reads KAGVTQTPRYLIKTRGQQVTLSCSPISGHRSVSWYQQTPGQGLQFLFEYFSETQRNKGNFPGRFSGRQFSNSRSEMNVSTLELGDSALYLCASSLAALEETQYFGPGTRLLVL.

The chain uses TRBV4-1 and TRBJ1-2; no clear D gene. CDR3 size: 13 residues. Between the trimmed V and J ends, which lost 0 bases and 7 bases, there was a span of 9 bases. In germline, CDR1 is MGHRA, CDR2 YSYEKL. The DNA for the CDR3 is TGCGCCAGCAGCCAAGACAAAGGTTTTGGCTACACCTTC. Translating gives CASSQDKGFGYTF.

In this sample, this clone turned up a few times. The rearrangement uses TRBV5-6 and TRBJ2-1; the D is unclear. The CDR3 covers 16 residues. CDR1 is SGHDT and CDR2 is YYEEEE in the germline V gene. The V gene lost 2 bases and the J gene lost 0 bases, with 12 bases spanning the gap. CDR3 sequence reads: CASSFIRDISYNEQFF. The CDR3 region has the DNA TGTGCCAGCAGCTTTATCCGAGACATCTCCTACAATGAGCAGTTCTTC.

The chain links TRBV4-2 to TRBJ2-7; D is undetermined. In germline, CDR1 is LGHNA, CDR2 YNFKEQ. V shed 3 bases and J shed 3 bases, with 12 bases lying between them. The CDR3 has 14 amino acids. CDR3 coding DNA: TGTGCCAGCAGCCACTCAGGTTTGGACTACGAGCAGTACTTC. Amino acids: CASSHSGLDYEQYF.

The chain recombines TRBV29-1 with TRBJ2-3, with D possibly matching TRBD2 (6 bases). Deletions cut 7 bases from V and 3 bases from J, with 17 bases between. The CDR3 extends over 14 amino acids. Germline CDR1 is SQVTM and CDR2 is ANQGSEA. Written as DNA, the CDR3 is TGCAGCGCGGGAGCCGGGTCGAGTACAGATACGCAGTATTTT. It is translated as CSAGAGSSTDTQYF.

This clone was seen only a few times. The CDR3 bases are TGTGCCTGGAGTGTATTCTATCAGCCCCAGCATTTT. This sequence encodes CAWSVFYQPQHF. The chain uses TRBV30 and TRBJ1-5; D unclear. The V end was cut by 0 bases, the J end by 5 bases, with 5 bases between. Germline assignment: CDR1 GTSNPN and CDR2 SVGIG (reference sequence). The CDR3 length is 12 residues.

The table lists this clone with a few counts. The chain uses TRBV5-1 and TRBJ2-1, with TRBD2 matching 7 bases. Germline lookup yields CDR1 SGHRS and CDR2 YFSETQ. J was trimmed by 2 bases and V by 4 bases; bases with no gene match: 9. The CDR3 runs 16 residues. In DNA, the CDR3 is TGCGCCAGCAGCGCGGGGGTGGTGGCACCCTACAATGAGCAGTTCTTC. As protein: CASSAGVVAPYNEQFF. The entire variable domain, with the rest obtained from reference TRBV5-1 and TRBJ2-1, is as follows: KAGVTQTPRYLIKTRGQQVTLSCSPISGHRSVSWYQQTPGQGLQFLFEYFSETQRNKGNFPGRFSGRQFSNSRSEMNVSTLELGDSALYLCASSAGVVAPYNEQFFGPGTRLTVL.

The chain recombines TRBV27 with TRBJ1-4; D is ambiguous. The CDR3 consists of 12 residues. Germline CDR1 and CDR2: MNHEY and SMNVEV (reference sequence). The V and J ends lost 6 bases and 3 bases respectively, with 5 bases between them. The CDR3, as DNA: TGTGCCAGCAGCGGATCTAATGAAAAACTGTTTTTT. This encodes CASSGSNEKLFF. The variable domain in full, completed from reference TRBV27 and TRBJ1-4, reads EAQVTQNPRYLITVTGKKLTVTCSQNMNHEYMSWYRQDPGLGLRQIYYSMNVEVTDKGDVPEGYKVSRKEKRNFPLILESPSPNQTSLYFCASSGSNEKLFFGSGTQLSVL.

This chain joins TRBV7-2 and TRBJ2-2; 8 nucleotides line up with TRBD2. The CDR3 has 15 amino acids. The germline gives CDR1 SGHTA, CDR2 FQGNSA. V was clipped by 6 bases and J by 3 bases; unmatched bases: 6. The CDR3 is CASSPRGGDTGELFF. The CDR3 DNA is TGTGCCAGCAGTCCCCGGGGGGGTGACACCGGGGAGCTGTTTTTT.

This clone was counted a few times. This chain links TRBV6-1 with TRBJ2-2; D is unresolved. This CDR3 region has 15 residues. Looked up from germline, CDR1 is MNHNS and CDR2 is SASEGT. Between the trimmed V and J ends, which lost 3 bases and 3 bases, there was a span of 11 bases. The CDR3, as DNA: TGTGCCAGCAGTGACATGGGTATGGACACCGGGGAGCTGTTTTTT. Translated: CASSDMGMDTGELFF.

The V and J genes are TRBV19 and TRBJ1-1; D may be TRBD1 (5 bases). CDR3 length: 11 residues. Per the germline V gene, CDR1 is LNHDA and CDR2 is SQIVND (reference sequence). This chain's CDR3 is CVVSDSTEAFF. The CDR3 DNA sequence: TGTGTCGTGTCTGACAGCACTGAAGCTTTCTTT.

The chain combines TRBV6-5 with TRBJ2-3; 11 bases are a match to TRBD2. The V segment lost 8 bases and the J segment 5 bases; nucleotides outside the gene matches: 3. CDR1 and CDR2 (germline): MNHEY, SVGAGI. CDR3 length: 13 amino acids. The CDR3 sequence: CASGLAGGDTQYF. CDR3 DNA: TGTGCCAGCGGGCTAGCGGGGGGAGATACGCAGTATTTT.

This clone was found a few times. The chain joins TRBV2 to TRBJ2-1, with a possible D match to TRBD1 (5 bases). The V end lost 2 bases, the J end lost 2 bases, and 10 bases lay between the germline ends. The CDR3 extends over 15 amino acids. CDR1 SNHLY and CDR2 FYNNEI come from the germline V gene. The CDR3 DNA reads as TGTGCCAGCAGTGAAATCACCAGGGCCTACAATGAGCAGTTCTTC. As protein: CASSEITRAYNEQFF. Together with reference TRBV2 and TRBJ2-1, the CDR3 gives the full variable domain: EPEVTQTPSHQVTQMGQEVILRCVPISNHLYFYWYRQILGQKVEFLVSFYNNEISEKSEIFDDQFSVERPDGSNFTLKIRSTKLEDSAMYFCASSEITRAYNEQFFGPGTRLTVL.

V and J are TRBV2 and TRBJ2-3; TRBD1 or TRBD2 may be the D gene (6 bases each). Germline lookup yields CDR1 SNHLY and CDR2 FYNNEI. The CDR3 is 11 amino acids. V lost 7 bases to trimming and J lost 5 bases, with 7 bases between them. This chain's CDR3 is CASKGGDTQYF. CDR3 sequence (DNA): TGTGCCAGCAAGGGGGGAGATACGCAGTATTTT.

The table lists this clone with a few counts. The chain couples TRBV30 to TRBJ1-3; no clear D gene. V was trimmed by 0 bases and J by 0 bases, leaving 9 bases between them. CDR3 length: 15 residues. CDR1 is GTSNPN, CDR2 SVGIG, per germline (reference sequence). CDR3 protein: CAWSVRILSGNTIYF. The CDR3 nucleotides read TGTGCCTGGAGTGTAAGGATCCTCTCTGGAAACACCATATATTTT.

The rearrangement links TRBV7-2 to TRBJ2-5, with 10 bases lining up with TRBD2. This CDR3 spans 15 amino acids. Germline V gene data show CDR1 as SGHTA and CDR2 as FQGNSA. With 5 bases clipped from V and 1 base from J, the junction kept 4 bases outside the gene matches. In nucleotides, the CDR3 is TGTGCCAGCAGCCGACTAGCGGGTCCCCAAGAGACCCAGTACTTC. Translation gives CASSRLAGPQETQYF.

This clone was counted between two and nine times. This chain links TRBV18 with TRBJ2-7, with TRBD2 identical over 12 bases. Germline loops: CDR1 KGHSH, CDR2 LQKENI. This CDR3 contains 14 residues. The junction had 6 bases not matched to a gene; V was cut back by 3 bases and J by 9 bases. This CDR3 reads CASSPRLAGEGQYF. Here the CDR3 DNA reads TGTGCCAGCTCACCCCGACTAGCGGGAGAAGGGCAGTACTTC. The full variable domain, completed using reference TRBV18 and TRBJ2-7, is NAGVMQNPRHLVRRRGQEARLRCSPMKGHSHVYWYRQLPEEGLKFMVYLQKENIIDESGMPKERFSAEFPKEGPSILRIQQVVRGDSAAYFCASSPRLAGEGQYFGPGTRLTVT.